This TCR beta chain appears in the sequencing data of a study of blood T cell repertoires in COVID-19 (dated by TCRdb to about 2020). Describing the broader study: Samples covering the acute and convalescent phases of COVID-19 were provided by collaborators in the United States, Italy and Spain. The material from the prospective study consisted of cDNA or gDNA derived from T cells, B-cell-depleted T cells, or PBMCs. Where available, HLA class I and class II types were taken from metadata supplied by the sample provider and were not determined by assay-based typing. A de-identified subject ID, COVID-19 status, age in years and sex were almost always included in the sample metadata. Subjects who had been exposed to COVID-19, were actively infected with it, or had recovered from it provided the deeply sampled blood TCRbeta repertoires that made up the dataset. The repertoires were made available in a free public database intended to serve as a resource for research on the immune response to SARS-CoV-2. The samples were drawn from the first 160 participants of the ongoing ImmuneRACE study and from some 1,300 subjects provided by 6 global collaborators.

TCRbeta CDR3 regions were amplified from genomic DNA by means of the immunoSEQ Assay, a bias-controlled multiplex PCR. On the authors' methods: Nucleated cell counts per sample were estimated from amplification of reference gene primers within the assay. To quantify the absolute abundance of each unique TCRbeta CDR3 rearrangement, sequence reads were collapsed and filtered. Productive Simpson clonality was computed per sample as the square root of Simpson's diversity index over productive rearrangements. In its TCRdb copy, this immuneACCESS table keeps in-frame sequences only and misses some clones. Where compared with another copy, unresolved V genes explain less than half of these, and the others have no known cause. Clonal size and the V and J genes are those of that table, whereas D and trimming came from the DNA. This sample lists about 230,000 clones; approximately 80% were detected once. The ten largest clones take up around 2.4% of the sample.

This clone appeared once. The specificity of this receptor is unknown. Qualities for individual bases were not recorded, and no much larger clone is one base off. Broader findings and caveats from the paper: How much clinical and demographic metadata was included differed by source and by participant, and the metadata was provided uncurated.

Trimming takes 2 bases off V and 5 bases off J; junction bases not matched to a gene: 5. The CDR3 goes from the cysteine to the phenylalanine over 15 residues. Only the CDR3 region is kept as DNA, spanning 45 bases read in frame from base 1. The germline V gene gives CDR1 as SGHDT and CDR2 as YYEEEE. Samples from volunteer blood donors who had recovered from COVID-19 were contributed by a second Seattle source. Each collaborating institution followed its own protocols to collect whole blood in K2EDTA tubes. Collaborator samples were shipped for TCRbeta analysis as frozen whole blood, isolated PBMCs, or DNA extracted from either sample type.

The chain links TRBV5-6 with TRBJ2-7; 12 central nucleotides agree with TRBD2. This clonotype was sampled from a man aged 40-50 years who had recovered from COVID-19. Sequencing used peripheral blood. For the CDR3, the sequence is CASSFWTSGTHEQYF. The nucleotide sequence reads as follows: TGTGCCAGCAGCTTCTGGACTAGCGGGACCCACGAGCAGTACTTC.